A single sample is the source of the 26 T cell receptor beta chains below, sequenced in a study of beta chain features in type 1 diabetes. Investigators reverse transcribed all isolated RNA, so they sequenced expressed TCRB transcripts. Profiled with immunoSEQ multiplex PCR; TCRdb holds only in-frame clones, not every one. The sample includes about 150,000 clones, approximately 10% of them seen just once. Sequencing was carried out using central memory CD4+ T cells from blood. These receptors were collected from a man aged 18 to 35 in good health.

This clone has more than one count but fewer than ten. This sequence joins TRBV7-2 and TRBJ2-5; 8 bases agree with TRBD1. The germline V gene encodes CDR1 SGHTA and CDR2 FQGNSA. This CDR3 is built from 17 residues. V shed 4 bases and J 3 bases; nucleotides not matched to a gene: 13. CDR3 coding DNA: TGTGCCAGCAGCTCGCCCTTCGGGGACAGGTGGGAAGAGACCCAGTACTTC. As protein: CASSSPFGDRWEETQYF.

This chain uses TRBV5-4 with TRBJ1-1; D might be TRBD1 (6 bases). The length of the CDR3 is 13 residues. V lost 4 bases, J lost 8 bases, and 15 bases lay in between. Per the germline V gene, CDR1 is SGHNT and CDR2 is YYREEE (reference sequence). CDR3 sequence: CASSSARGQEAFF. DNA of the CDR3: TGTGCCAGCAGCAGCGCGCGAGGACAGGAAGCTTTCTTT.

This clone was found a few times. The V call is TRBV7-2, the J call TRBJ2-3; tentatively, D is TRBD1 or TRBD2 (5 bases each). The CDR3 is 16 residues long. V was cut by 1 base and J by 3 bases, with 14 bases left in between. Germline assignment: CDR1 SGHTA and CDR2 FQGNSA. CDR3 residues: CASSLGRTRGTDTQYF. In DNA, the CDR3 is TGTGCCAGCAGCTTAGGGCGGACACGCGGGACAGATACGCAGTATTTT.

This chain connects TRBV28 to TRBJ1-2; D uncertain. Germline V CDR1 and CDR2: MDHEN, SYDVKM. The CDR3 has 13 residues. V was shortened by 6 bases and J by 7 bases, with 15 bases between the two germline ends. CDR3 coding DNA: TGTGCCAGCAGCCCCCCGGGGAAGGGTGGCTACACCTTC. Translation: CASSPPGKGGYTF.

This clone has more than one count but fewer than ten. V usage is TRBV7-9 and J usage is TRBJ2-7; no definite D call. This CDR3 region has 11 residues. The V end was cut by 5 bases, the J end by 4 bases, with 6 bases between. The germline V gene encodes CDR1 SEHNR and CDR2 FQNEAQ (reference sequence). The CDR3 spells CASSPQYEQYF. CDR3 in DNA: TGTGCCAGCAGCCCGCAGTACGAGCAGTACTTC.

This clone was found a few times. This sequence joins TRBV25-1 and TRBJ2-5, with 8 bases matching TRBD1. Losses at the gene ends were 10 bases for V and 5 bases for J; bases not matched to a gene: 15. Germline V lookup: CDR1 MGHDK, CDR2 SYGVNS. The CDR3 contains 15 residues. CDR3 region: CATLNLDRGAETQYF. For the CDR3, the DNA is TGTGCCACCCTAAACCTCGACAGGGGAGCCGAGACCCAGTACTTC.

The sample holds many counts of this clone. V usage is TRBV9 and J usage is TRBJ2-4; possibly TRBD1 for D (6 bases). Per germline, CDR1 SGDLS and CDR2 YYNGEE. The germline V and J ends were trimmed by 0 bases and 0 bases, with 10 bases remaining between them. The CDR3 sequence is 16 residues long. The CDR3 here is CASSVGQGLAKNIQYF. CDR3 nucleotides: TGTGCCAGCAGCGTAGGGCAGGGGCTAGCCAAAAACATTCAGTACTTC. Together with reference TRBV9 and TRBJ2-4, the CDR3 gives the full variable domain: DSGVTQTPKHLITATGQRVTLRCSPRSGDLSVYWYQQSLDQGLQFLIQYYNGEERAKGNILERFSAQQFPDLHSELNLSSLELGDSALYFCASSVGQGLAKNIQYFGAGTRLSVL.

The V and J genes are TRBV7-3 and TRBJ2-2; a weak D match, TRBD1 (6 bases). V was trimmed by 5 bases and J by 5 bases, leaving 15 bases between them. This CDR3 is 15 amino acids long. Germline lookup yields CDR1 SGHTA and CDR2 FQGTGA. The CDR3 is CASSVTGTQTGELFF. In nucleotides, the CDR3 is TGTGCCAGCAGCGTTACCGGGACACAGACCGGGGAGCTGTTTTTT.

The chain couples TRBV5-1 to TRBJ1-4; TRBD1 is a possible D gene (5 bases). The ends were cut back, 0 bases at V and 8 bases at J, with 11 bases in the middle. The germline gives CDR1 SGHRS, CDR2 YFSETQ. The CDR3 consists of 14 residues. The CDR3 region has the DNA TGCGCCAGCAGCTTGGCCAGGGAAGGCGAAAAACTGTTTTTT. Its protein is CASSLAREGEKLFF.

This clone came up a few times. The J gene is TRBJ2-7, the V gene TRBV2; 10 bases fit TRBD2. The CDR3 runs 14 residues. CDR1 and CDR2 from the germline V gene are SNHLY and FYNNEI. The junction had 6 bases not matched to a gene; V was cut back by 6 bases and J by 4 bases. The DNA for the CDR3 is TGTGCCAGCAGAAGGACTAGCGGACTGTACGAGCAGTACTTC. Amino acids: CASRRTSGLYEQYF.

The V and J genes are TRBV30 and TRBJ1-2; D gene unclear. Germline V gene data show CDR1 as GTSNPN and CDR2 as SVGIG (reference sequence). Trimming pared 1 base from V and 4 bases from J, leaving 7 bases between. The CDR3 is 12 residues long. Here the CDR3 reads CAWSALSYGYTF. The CDR3 bases are TGTGCCTGGAGTGCCTTGAGCTATGGCTACACCTTC.

This chain uses TRBV5-5 with TRBJ2-7, with TRBD2 matching 8 bases. J gave up 3 bases and V 4 bases, and 9 bases lay outside the gene matches. The CDR3 spans 15 residues. Germline V gene sequence: CDR1 SGHKS, CDR2 YYEKEE (reference sequence). The CDR3 loop reads CASSLNSGTSYEQYF. For the CDR3, the DNA is TGTGCCAGCAGCCTGAACTCCGGGACTAGCTACGAGCAGTACTTC.

The table lists this clone with a few counts. This chain uses TRBV6-6 with TRBJ2-1; D unclear. Trimming took off 2 bases at V and 9 bases at J, with 11 bases between the two ends. CDR1 is MNHNY and CDR2 is SVGAGI in the germline V gene (reference sequence). There are 13 residues in the CDR3. The CDR3 DNA sequence: TGTGCCAGCAGTTACAGCTTTACTCGTGAGCAGTTCTTC. It specifies CASSYSFTREQFF.

This clone was seen more than once but under ten times. A much larger clone is a single base away; this may be a read error. In nucleotides, the CDR3 is TGTGCCAGCAGCCCCACTTACAATGAGCAGTTCTTC. Translating it yields CASSPTYNEQFF. The J gene is TRBJ2-1, the V gene TRBV28; D is uncertain. Per germline, CDR1 MDHEN and CDR2 SYDVKM. Trimming removed 6 bases at V and 4 bases at J, with 7 bases between. This CDR3 has 12 amino acids.

V usage is TRBV5-4 and J usage is TRBJ2-1; 8 bases agree with TRBD2. J lost 4 bases, V lost 0 bases, and 9 bases had no gene match. CDR3 length: 17 amino acids. Germline CDR1 is SGHNT and CDR2 is YYREEE (reference sequence). CDR3 amino acids: CASSLEGSGTRYNEQFF. The CDR3 DNA reads as TGTGCCAGCAGCTTGGAGGGTAGCGGGACTCGTTACAATGAGCAGTTCTTC.

In this sample, this clone turned up a few times. This chain uses TRBV2 with TRBJ2-2; a possible D gene is TRBD2 (5 bases). The V end was cut by 7 bases, the J end by 7 bases, with 13 bases between. Germline CDR1 SNHLY, CDR2 FYNNEI. This CDR3 has 13 amino acids. Here the CDR3 reads CASISYGGGELFF. The CDR3 bases are TGTGCCAGCATCAGCTATGGAGGCGGGGAGCTGTTTTTT.

This clone was seen only a few times. This chain uses TRBV7-9 with TRBJ2-3, with 8 bases aligning to TRBD1. This CDR3 is built from 15 residues. V was pared by 3 bases and J by 4 bases, with 6 bases of the junction left unmatched. Germline CDR1 reads SEHNR; CDR2 reads FQNEAQ (reference sequence). Written as DNA, the CDR3 is TGTGCCAGCAGCTTCGGACAGGGATCCTCAGATACGCAGTATTTT. This sequence encodes CASSFGQGSSDTQYF.

The chain combines TRBV25-1 with TRBJ1-1, with a weak D call TRBD1 (6 bases). Per the germline V gene, CDR1 is MGHDK and CDR2 is SYGVNS. This CDR3 region has 13 residues. Trimming took 6 bases from V and 1 from J, leaving 9 bases between them. Here the CDR3 reads CASRDSWNTEAFF. CDR3 DNA sequence: TGTGCCAGCAGGGACAGCTGGAACACTGAAGCTTTCTTT.

This clone was picked up a small number of times. The chain couples TRBV6-1 to TRBJ2-7; 7 bases map to TRBD2. This CDR3 has 14 residues. Germline loops: CDR1 MNHNS, CDR2 SASEGT. V lost 3 bases and J lost 3; bases outside the gene matches: 5. The chain's CDR3 is CASSEAGESYEQYF. The CDR3, as DNA: TGTGCCAGCAGTGAGGCGGGGGAGAGCTACGAGCAGTACTTC.

This clone came up a few times. V and J are TRBV7-9 and TRBJ1-6; D unresolved. This CDR3 has 12 residues. Trimming took 5 bases from V and 8 from J, leaving 7 bases between them. CDR1 and CDR2 from the germline V gene are SEHNR and FQNEAQ (reference sequence). The CDR3 DNA reads as TGTGCCAGCAGCCTCGGATATTCACCCCTCCACTTT. Translated: CASSLGYSPLHF.

V and J are TRBV5-1 and TRBJ2-1, with D possibly TRBD2 on 5 matching bases. CDR1 SGHRS and CDR2 YFSETQ come from the germline V gene. V lost 1 base to trimming and J lost 5 bases, with 13 bases between them. This CDR3 spans 15 amino acids. The DNA for the CDR3 is TGCGCCAGCAGCTTGCAAAGCGGAGCTCACAATGAGCAGTTCTTC. It yields the protein CASSLQSGAHNEQFF.

The chain is built from TRBV30 and TRBJ2-1, with 11 nucleotides matching TRBD1. This CDR3 comprises 14 residues. The trim removed 7 bases at V and 8 bases at J, leaving 10 bases unmatched. Germline values: CDR1 GTSNPN, CDR2 SVGIG (reference sequence). The CDR3 DNA is TGTGCCTCCCACCGGGACAGGGGGAACTATGAGCAGTTCTTC. Translation: CASHRDRGNYEQFF.

This clone was recorded a few times. The chain has TRBV28 and TRBJ1-2; D perhaps matches TRBD1 (5 bases). The germline gives CDR1 MDHEN, CDR2 SYDVKM. Trimming shortened V by 6 bases and J by 8 bases, and 19 bases separated the two germline ends. The CDR3 has 14 amino acids. In DNA form, the CDR3 reads TGTGCCAGCAGAACCGGGACGGGCGGCGGCGGCTACACCTTC. This encodes CASRTGTGGGGYTF.

The table lists this clone with a few counts. In nucleotides, the CDR3 is TGCAGTGCTAGCCTCGGGACCCCCCTGTTTTTT. It is translated as CSASLGTPLFF. The genes are TRBV20-1 and TRBJ1-4, with D maybe TRBD1 (5 bases). Germline loops: CDR1 DFQATT, CDR2 SNEGSKA (reference sequence). The CDR3 totals 11 residues. The V end lost 3 bases, the J end lost 14 bases, and 13 bases lay between the germline ends.

The chain joins TRBV6-5 to TRBJ2-5; D gene unclear. The CDR3 totals 12 residues. The germline V gene encodes CDR1 MNHEY and CDR2 SVGAGI. Trimming took off 5 bases at V and 5 bases at J, with 9 bases between the two ends. The CDR3 loop reads CASSDPLETQYF. CDR3 DNA: TGTGCCAGCAGTGACCCTCTCGAGACCCAGTACTTC.

This clone was counted a few times. The chain recombines TRBV21-1 with TRBJ1-5; the DNA was not compared with TRBD1, the D call given in the table. TRBV21-1 counts as a pseudogene. CDR3 length: 18 residues. Written as DNA, the CDR3 is TGTGCCAGCAGCCCCAGGGGGACGACTGTTTATTGGGATCAGCCCCAGCATTTT. Translating gives CASSPRGTTVYWDQPQHF.